This T cell receptor beta chain came from a study of human T cells and chemical hapten exposure. Looking at the study overall: Throughout a study of 20 to 25 weeks, patients underwent weekly scalp administration of diphenylcyclopropenone doses. General observations from the study: Versus controls, expanded TCRs had significantly more large CDR3 similarity clusters.

The study's library attached unique molecular identifiers to single cDNA molecules. Authors' processing steps: Counting gave a median of 95,638 TCRs per sample, with values ranging from about 23,224 to 750,000. From the RACE reads, TCRdb called clonotypes with MiXCR, one entry per CDR3 protein. The V and J calls were not made by the authors but by TCRdb's processing. The table has about 42,000 distinct CDR3 sequences, 9.6% seen once. This clonotype came up many times. As yet, its antigen is unknown. Trimming cost V 4 bases and J 2 bases, with 9 bases left between them. The CDR3 is 14 amino acids. Germline-derived CDR1 and CDR2 are SGHVS and FQNEAQ. As for time point: patch test 2, 6 weeks after DPC sensitization. Treatment reported: therapeutic diphenylcyclopropenone sensitization with weekly scalp DPC. Blood, whole and unfractionated, served as the source for total RNA extraction.

This TCR was recovered from a young woman with alopecia areata. Some clones in this sample may be carry-over from other donors' samples. The J gene is TRBJ1-5, the V gene TRBV7-8; maybe TRBD1 (6 bases). The sample here was whole blood, taken in connection with sensitization to the hapten diphenylcyclopropenone (DPC). CDR3 in DNA: TGTGCCAGCAGCTCCGGACAGCGCAATCAGCCCCAGCATTTT. This encodes CASSSGQRNQPQHF.